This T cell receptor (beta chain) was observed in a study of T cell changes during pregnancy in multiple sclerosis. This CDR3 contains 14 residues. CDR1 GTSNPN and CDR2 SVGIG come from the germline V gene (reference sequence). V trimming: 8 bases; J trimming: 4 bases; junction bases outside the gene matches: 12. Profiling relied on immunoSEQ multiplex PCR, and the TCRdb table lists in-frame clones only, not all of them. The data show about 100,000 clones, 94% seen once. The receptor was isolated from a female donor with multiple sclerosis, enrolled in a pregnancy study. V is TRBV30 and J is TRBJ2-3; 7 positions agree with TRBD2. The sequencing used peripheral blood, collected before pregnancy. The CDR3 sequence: CAEEPGGSADTQYF. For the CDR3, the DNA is TGTGCCGAAGAACCGGGAGGAAGTGCAGATACGCAGTATTTT. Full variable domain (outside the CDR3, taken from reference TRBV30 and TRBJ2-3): SQTIHQWPATLVQPVGSPLSLECTVEGTSNPNLYWYRQAAGRGLQLLFYSVGIGQISSEVPQNLSASRPQDRQFILSSKKLLLSDSGFYLCAEEPGGSADTQYFGPGTRLTVL.